This record looks at one TCR beta chain sequence and its context. The target antigen is unknown. The sample is drawn from a study of glioma-infiltrating T cells after dendritic cell vaccination. Only in-frame clones appear in the TCRdb table, and some are missing; sequencing was by immunoSEQ multiplex PCR. The sample lists tens of thousands of clones, more than 70% occurring once. Noted time point: after dendritic cell vaccination, including at tumor progression/relapse. Looked up from germline, CDR1 is SGHTA and CDR2 is FQGTGA. V dropped 3 bases and J dropped 2 bases, with 14 bases sitting between them. The CDR3 loop spans 16 amino acids. Points from the study as a whole: TCR clonality showed no direct relationship with survival.

This sample comprised blood, obtained after dendritic cell vaccination. V and J are TRBV7-3 and TRBJ2-4; D might be TRBD1 (5 bases). The clonotype comes from a human donor with glioblastoma. The CDR3 nucleotides are TGTGCCAGCAGCTTTACAGGCGTCGTGACCAAAAACATTCAGTACTTC. This gives the protein CASSFTGVVTKNIQYF.